The T cell receptor (beta chain) under discussion was sequenced for a study of cytomegalovirus exposure and HLA in healthy donors. The sample holds a few counts of this clone. The target antigen is unknown. Study observations and caveats: Researchers reported in a later analysis that a missense DCLRE1C variant was tied to TCR beta V- and J-gene trimming. Later work found most CMV-associated TCR beta chains apparently HLA-restricted. The study recorded about 150 TCR beta chains that were cytomegalovirus-associated.

Germline values: CDR1 MNHEY, CDR2 SVGAGI. CDR3 length: 15 amino acids. The ends lost 6 bases at V and 9 bases at J; junction bases unmatched: 7. PCR employed 60 Vbeta and 13 Jbeta primers. The data were produced by immunoSEQ multiplex PCR, yet TCRdb's version contains in-frame clones alone and is incomplete. The sample has 150,000 to 200,000 clones, roughly 9.5% seen once. Sequencing was performed on PBMCs. The genes are TRBV6-5 and TRBJ2-3; 15 bases agree with TRBD2. The receptor was isolated from a woman aged 30 to 39 in good health and CMV-seropositive. The CDR3: CASSRTSGRAETQYF. CDR3 nucleotide sequence: TGTGCCAGCAGCAGGACTAGCGGGAGGGCCGAGACGCAGTATTTT.